This T cell receptor (beta chain) was retrieved from a study of cytomegalovirus exposure and HLA in healthy donors. The method was immunoSEQ multiplex PCR; TCRdb's version includes in-frame clones alone and lacks a portion of them. The table has approximately 120,000 clones, about 93% seen once. CDR1 is SGHDT and CDR2 is YYEEEE in the germline V gene. The J segment lost 0 bases and the V segment lost 0 bases, leaving 3 bases of the junction unmatched. This CDR3 spans 17 amino acids. The V and J genes are TRBV5-6 and TRBJ1-2; 12 nucleotides match TRBD1. The sequence came from a woman aged 18-35 years in good health and CMV-seronegative. Sequencing input: PBMCs. In nucleotides, the CDR3 is TGTGCCAGCAGCTTGGAGGGGGACAGGGGGCCTAACTATGGCTACACCTTC. Translation gives CASSLEGDRGPNYGYTF.